This T cell receptor beta chain was captured in a study of memory B cells and T cells in multiple sclerosis. After stimulus-free culture, autoproliferating CFSE-dim and non-proliferating CFSE-high T cells were sequenced separately. Replicate wells were pooled after six to eight days of stimulus-free culture of some 50 million CFSE-labeled PBMCs. The assay was immunoSEQ multiplex PCR, and TCRdb's table has in-frame clones only and misses some. Of about 45,000 clones detected, 82% appear once; the ten largest clones hold 0.9% to 1.3%. This CDR3 comprises 13 residues. CDR1 and CDR2 (germline): SNHLY, FYNNEI. V shed 1 base and J shed 5 bases, with 8 bases lying between them. This clone appeared a single time. Antigen: not known.

Sequenced material: PBMCs from blood kept in culture. V usage is TRBV2 and J usage is TRBJ2-5; no reliable D call. This clonotype was sampled from a human donor with multiple sclerosis. The chain's CDR3 is CASSEGAEETQYF. CDR3 DNA sequence: TGTGCCAGCAGTGAAGGGGCTGAGGAGACCCAGTACTTC.